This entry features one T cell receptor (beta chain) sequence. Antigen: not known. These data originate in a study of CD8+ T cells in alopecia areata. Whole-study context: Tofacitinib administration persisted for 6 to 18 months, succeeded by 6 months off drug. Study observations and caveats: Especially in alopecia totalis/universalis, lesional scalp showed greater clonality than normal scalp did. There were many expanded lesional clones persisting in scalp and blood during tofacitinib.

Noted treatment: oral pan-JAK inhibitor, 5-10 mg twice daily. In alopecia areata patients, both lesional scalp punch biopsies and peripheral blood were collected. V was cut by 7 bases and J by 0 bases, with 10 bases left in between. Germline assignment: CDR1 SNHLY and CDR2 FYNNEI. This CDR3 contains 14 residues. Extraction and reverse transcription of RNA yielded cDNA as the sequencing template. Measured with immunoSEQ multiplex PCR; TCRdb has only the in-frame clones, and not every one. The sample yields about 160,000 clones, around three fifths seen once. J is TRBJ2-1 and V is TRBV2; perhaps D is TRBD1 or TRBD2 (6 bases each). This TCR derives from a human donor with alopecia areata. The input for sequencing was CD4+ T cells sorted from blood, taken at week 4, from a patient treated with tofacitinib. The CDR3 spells CASKGGGSYNEQFF. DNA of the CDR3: TGTGCCAGCAAGGGGGGTGGCTCCTACAATGAGCAGTTCTTC.